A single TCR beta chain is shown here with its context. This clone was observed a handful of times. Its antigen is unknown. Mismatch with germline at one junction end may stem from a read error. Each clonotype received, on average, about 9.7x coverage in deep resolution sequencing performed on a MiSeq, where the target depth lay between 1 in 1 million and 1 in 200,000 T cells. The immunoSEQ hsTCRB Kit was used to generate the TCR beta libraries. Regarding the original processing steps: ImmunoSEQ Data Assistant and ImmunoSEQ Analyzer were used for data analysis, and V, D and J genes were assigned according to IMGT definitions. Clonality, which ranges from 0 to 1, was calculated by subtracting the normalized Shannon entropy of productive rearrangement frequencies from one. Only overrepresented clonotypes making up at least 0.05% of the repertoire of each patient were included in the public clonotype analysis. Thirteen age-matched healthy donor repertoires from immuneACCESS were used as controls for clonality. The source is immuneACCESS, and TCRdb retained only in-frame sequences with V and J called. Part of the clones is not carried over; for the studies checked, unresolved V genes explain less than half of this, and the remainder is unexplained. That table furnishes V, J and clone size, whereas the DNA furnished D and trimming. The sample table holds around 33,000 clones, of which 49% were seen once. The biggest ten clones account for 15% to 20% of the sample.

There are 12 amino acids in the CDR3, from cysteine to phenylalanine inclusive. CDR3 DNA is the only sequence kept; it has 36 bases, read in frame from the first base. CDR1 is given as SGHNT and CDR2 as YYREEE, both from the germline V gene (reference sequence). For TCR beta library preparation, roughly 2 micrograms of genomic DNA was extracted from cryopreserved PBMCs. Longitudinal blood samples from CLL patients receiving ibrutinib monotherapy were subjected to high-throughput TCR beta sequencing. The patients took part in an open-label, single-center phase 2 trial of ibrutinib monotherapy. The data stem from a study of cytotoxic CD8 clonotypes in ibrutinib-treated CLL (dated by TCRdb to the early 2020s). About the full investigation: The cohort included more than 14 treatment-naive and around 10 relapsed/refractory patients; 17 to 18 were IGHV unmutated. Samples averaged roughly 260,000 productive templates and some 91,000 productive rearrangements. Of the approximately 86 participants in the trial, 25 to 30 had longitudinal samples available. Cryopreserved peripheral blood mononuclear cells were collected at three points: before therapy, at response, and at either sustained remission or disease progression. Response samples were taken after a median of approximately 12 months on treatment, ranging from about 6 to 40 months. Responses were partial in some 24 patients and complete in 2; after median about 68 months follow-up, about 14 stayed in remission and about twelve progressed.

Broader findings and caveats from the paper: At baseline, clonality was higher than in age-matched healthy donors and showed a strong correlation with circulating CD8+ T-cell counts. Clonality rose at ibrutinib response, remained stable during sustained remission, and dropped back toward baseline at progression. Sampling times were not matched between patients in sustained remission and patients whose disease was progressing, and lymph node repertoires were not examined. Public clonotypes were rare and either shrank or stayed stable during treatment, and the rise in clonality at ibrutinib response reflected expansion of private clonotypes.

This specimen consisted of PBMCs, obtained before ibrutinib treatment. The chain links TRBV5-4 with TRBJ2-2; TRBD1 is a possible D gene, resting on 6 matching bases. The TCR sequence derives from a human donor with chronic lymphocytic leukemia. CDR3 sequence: CACRGSIGELFF. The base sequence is TGTGCCTGCAGGGGTAGCATCGGGGAGCTGTTTTTT.